The rows below give T cell receptor beta chains drawn from one sample of a study of Graves' ophthalmopathy and Graves' hyperthyroidism. TCRdb used MiXCR to reprocess the multiplex PCR reads, holding one entry per CDR3 protein. The sample has hundreds of thousands of distinct CDR3 sequences, roughly 21% seen once. The material sequenced was peripheral blood. The receptors stem from a young woman with stable Graves' hyperthyroidism. Each CDR3 is given with its conserved first and last residue. D genes are given only for firm matches. A clone size is listed for some rows: how often the clone was seen (once, few, many), or a class if it is expanded.

d_gene	abundance	v_gene	j_gene	CDR3aa	CDR3nt
NA	many	TRBV2	TRBJ2-4	CASSEKWGKNIQYF	TGTGCCAGCAGTGAAAAATGGGGCAAAAACATTCAGTACTTC
NA	many	TRBV6-1	TRBJ1-3	CASSEQGSGNTIYF	TGTGCCAGCAGTGAACAGGGGTCTGGAAACACCATATATTTT
NA	many	TRBV12-3/TRBV12-4	TRBJ2-5	CASNPGGARETQYF	TGTGCCAGCAACCCTGGAGGGGCGCGGGAGACCCAGTACTTC
TRBD2	many	TRBV7-7	TRBJ2-7	CASSPRGGYEQYF	TGTGCCAGCAGCCCTCGCGGGGGGTACGAGCAGTACTTC
NA	many	TRBV7-9	TRBJ1-5	CASSLQQGNQPQHF	TGTGCCAGCAGCTTACAACAGGGCAATCAGCCCCAGCATTTT
TRBD2	many	TRBV7-3	TRBJ2-2	CASSFGTSTGELFF	TGTGCCAGCAGCTTCGGGACTAGTACCGGGGAGCTGTTTTTT
TRBD2	few	TRBV12-3/TRBV12-4	TRBJ2-2	CASSSLLAGGPGELFF	TGTGCCAGCAGCTCCTTACTAGCGGGAGGCCCCGGGGAGCTGTTTTTT
TRBD2	NA	TRBV20-1	TRBJ2-7	CSARRGAGGPNEQYF	TGCAGTGCTAGAAGGGGGGCGGGAGGGCCTAACGAGCAGTACTTC
NA	many	TRBV29-1	TRBJ2-5	CSVGASPETQYF	TGCAGCGTTGGGGCCTCACCAGAGACCCAGTACTTC
NA	once	TRBV9	TRBJ2-5	CASSVDCQETQYF	TGTGCCAGCAGCGTAGACTGCCAAGAGACCCAGTACTTC
NA	once	TRBV28	TRBJ2-2	CASSTRANTGELFF	TGTGCCAGCAGTACCCGAGCGAACACCGGGGAGCTGTTTTTT
NA	NA	TRBV12-5	TRBJ2-5	CASGLRDNPQETQYF	TGTGCTAGTGGTTTGCGGGACAACCCTCAAGAGACCCAGTACTTC
NA	NA	TRBV15	TRBJ1-2	CATSRDHAGYTF	TGTGCCACCAGCAGAGATCATGCGGGCTACACCTTC
TRBD2	many	TRBV12-3/TRBV12-4	TRBJ2-5	CASSLAGGVETQYF	TGTGCCAGCAGTTTAGCGGGGGGGGTGGAGACCCAGTACTTC
NA	NA	TRBV3-1	TRBJ2-2	CASSHGMRRSPGELFF	TGTGCCAGCAGCCATGGTATGCGGAGATCTCCCGGGGAGCTGTTTTTT
TRBD2	NA	TRBV6-1	TRBJ2-7	CASSEGISGNYEQYF	TGTGCCAGCAGTGAAGGAATTAGCGGGAATTACGAGCAGTACTTC
NA	many	TRBV15	TRBJ2-5	CATSRDGETQYF	TGTGCCACCAGCAGAGATGGGGAGACCCAGTACTTC
TRBD1	many	TRBV6-2/TRBV6-3	TRBJ1-1	CASRLRDRGSRGYTEAFF	TGTGCCAGCAGGCTCCGGGACAGGGGTTCTCGGGGGTACACTGAAGCTTTCTTT
NA	NA	TRBV20-1	TRBJ1-2	CSARGGQGTSSYGYTF	TGCAGTGCTAGAGGGGGGCAGGGAACCTCTAGCTATGGCTACACCTTC
NA	NA	TRBV29-1	TRBJ2-2	CSGARNTGELFF	TGCAGCGGAGCACGAAACACCGGGGAGCTGTTTTTT
NA	many	TRBV12-3/TRBV12-4	TRBJ2-5	CASSSIFETQYF	TGTGCCAGCAGTTCCATTTTTGAGACCCAGTACTTC
TRBD1	many	TRBV29-1	TRBJ1-2	CSVVGDRGNYGYTF	TGCAGCGTTGTCGGGGACAGGGGGAACTATGGCTACACCTTC
TRBD2	NA	TRBV3-1	TRBJ2-1	CASSQVGRGDQFF	TGTGCCAGCAGCCAAGTAGGTCGGGGGGATCAGTTCTTC
TRBD2	many	TRBV20-1	TRBJ2-2	CSASRASGRIIGELFF	TGCAGTGCTAGTAGGGCTAGCGGGAGGATTATCGGGGAGCTGTTTTTT
NA	NA	TRBV6-5	TRBJ1-1	CASSLGGINTEAFF	TGTGCCAGCAGCTTAGGGGGAATAAACACTGAAGCTTTCTTT
TRBD1	many	TRBV10-1	TRBJ2-2	CASSTDRSDGELFF	TGCGCCAGCAGTACGGACAGGTCGGACGGGGAGCTGTTTTTT
TRBD2	many	TRBV6-5	TRBJ2-5	CASSLGLAAQETQYF	TGTGCCAGCAGTTTAGGACTAGCGGCACAAGAGACCCAGTACTTC
TRBD1	few	TRBV19	TRBJ1-5	CASSIAGTGGNQPQHF	TGTGCCAGTAGTATAGCCGGGACAGGGGGCAATCAGCCCCAGCATTTT
NA	many	TRBV7-2	TRBJ2-7	CASSPPGRPSLDEQYF	TGTGCCAGCAGTCCCCCGGGGCGCCCTAGCCTCGACGAGCAGTACTTC
NA	many	TRBV20-1	TRBJ1-1	CSASEEPNTEAFF	TGCAGTGCTTCCGAAGAGCCAAACACTGAAGCTTTCTTT
NA	few	TRBV13	TRBJ2-4	CASSPPSGLAKNIQYF	TGTGCCAGCAGCCCCCCTTCAGGTCTAGCCAAAAACATTCAGTACTTC
TRBD2	many	TRBV27	TRBJ2-5	CASSSAGAGVWETQYF	TGTGCCAGCAGTTCGGCTGGGGCGGGAGTATGGGAGACCCAGTACTTC
TRBD1	NA	TRBV6-1	TRBJ1-3	CASSRLRTGRNTIYF	TGTGCCAGTTCTCGACTAAGGACAGGAAGAAACACCATATATTTT
NA	many	TRBV25-1	TRBJ1-3	CASSPNRVANTIYF	TGTGCCAGCAGTCCTAACAGGGTGGCAAACACCATATATTTT
NA	many	TRBV7-2	TRBJ1-1	CASSRLFGVGPDVTEAFF	TGTGCCAGCAGCCGTCTCTTTGGGGTCGGCCCTGATGTCACTGAAGCTTTCTTT
TRBD1	NA	TRBV6-2/TRBV6-3	TRBJ2-7	CASRRLRDRIPYEQYF	TGTGCCAGCAGAAGACTCCGGGACAGGATCCCCTACGAGCAGTACTTC
NA	many	TRBV25-1	TRBJ2-2	CASSEISAGGGGELFF	TGTGCCAGCAGTGAGATCTCGGCAGGGGGAGGCGGGGAGCTGTTTTTT
TRBD1	many	TRBV12-3/TRBV12-4	TRBJ2-2	CASRPDRGGTGELFF	TGTGCCAGCAGGCCCGACAGGGGGGGGACCGGGGAGCTGTTTTTT
TRBD2	many	TRBV5-6	TRBJ2-5	CASSDSGSLETQYF	TGTGCCAGCAGCGATAGCGGGAGCTTGGAGACCCAGTACTTC